These 8 T cell receptor beta chains came from one sample sequenced in a study of PD-L1 blockade in urothelial cancer. Using immunoSEQ multiplex PCR, the repertoire was profiled, and TCRdb retains in-frame clones only, with some absent. Among about 30,000 clones, around 86% were seen once, and the ten largest hold 3% to 4%. Sequencing was performed on PBMCs, taken around atezolizumab (anti-PD-L1) treatment. Receptor source: a man in his forties or fifties with urothelial cancer.

The chain carries TRBV25-1 and TRBJ2-1, with D maybe TRBD2 (6 bases). Between the trimmed V and J ends, which lost 1 base and 5 bases, there was a span of 15 bases. CDR1 is MGHDK, CDR2 SYGVNS, per germline. This CDR3 is built from 16 residues. The CDR3 region has the DNA TGTGCCAGCAGTGAATGGACTACAGCCCATAACAATGAGCAGTTCTTC. It specifies CASSEWTTAHNNEQFF.

The V call is TRBV7-9, the J call TRBJ1-1; 7 nucleotides align to TRBD1. The V gene end was trimmed by 6 bases and the J gene end by 3 bases; junction bases not matched to a gene: 7. Germline V lookup: CDR1 SEHNR, CDR2 FQNEAQ (reference sequence). The CDR3 runs to 14 residues. The CDR3 DNA is TGTGCCAGCAGACGGGACAGATCGGACACTGAAGCTTTCTTT. As protein: CASRRDRSDTEAFF.

This clone was observed once. The genes are TRBV7-9 and TRBJ2-2; D possibly corresponds to TRBD1 (6 bases). This CDR3 spans 16 amino acids. Trimming cost V 4 bases and J 1 base, with 13 bases left between them. CDR1 is SEHNR, CDR2 FQNEAQ, per germline (reference sequence). The CDR3 reads CASSSGQRGNTGELFF. The CDR3 bases are TGTGCCAGCAGCTCAGGACAGAGAGGGAACACCGGGGAGCTGTTTTTT.

The chain is built from TRBV6-5 and TRBJ2-5; D may be TRBD2 (6 bases). The germline V gene encodes CDR1 MNHEY and CDR2 SVGAGI. V gave up 10 bases and J gave up 2 bases, with 14 bases separating them. This CDR3 spans 13 amino acids. As DNA, the CDR3 is TGTGCCACCCGATGGGGAGGACAAGAGACCCAGTACTTC. Translated: CATRWGGQETQYF.

The V call is TRBV6-1, the J call TRBJ1-2; 9 nucleotides line up with TRBD1. V lost 7 bases and J lost 4; bases outside the gene matches: 4. The CDR3 loop spans 13 amino acids. CDR1 is MNHNS, CDR2 SASEGT, per germline. Here the CDR3 reads CASILTGGYGYTF. CDR3 in DNA: TGTGCCAGCATCCTGACAGGGGGCTATGGCTACACCTTC.

The CDR3 loop reads CASSLQQGAVQTQYF. The CDR3 nucleotides are TGTGCCAGCAGCTTGCAACAGGGGGCTGTTCAGACCCAGTACTTC. This chain uses TRBV5-8 with TRBJ2-5; TRBD1 matches at 9 bases. V was clipped by 1 base and J by 6 bases; unmatched bases: 7. This CDR3 spans 15 amino acids. The germline V gene encodes CDR1 SGHTS and CDR2 YDEGEE. Complete variable domain (other parts from reference TRBV5-8 and TRBJ2-5): EAGVTQSPTHLIKTRGQQATLRCSPISGHTSVYWYQQALGLGLQFLLWYDEGEERNRGNFPPRFSGRQFPNYSSELNVNALELEDSALYLCASSLQQGAVQTQYFGPGTRLLVL.

This clone was seen a handful of times. The chain joins TRBV6-5 to TRBJ1-6; 10 bases are a match to TRBD1. V trimming: 6 bases; J trimming: 11 bases; junction bases outside the gene matches: 10. The CDR3 is 15 amino acids. Germline assignment: CDR1 MNHEY and CDR2 SVGAGI. The CDR3 nucleotides are TGTGCCAGCAGACAGGGTGGGACAGGGGAGACACCCCTCCACTTT. Translation gives CASRQGGTGETPLHF.

This clone was seen a few times. This chain joins TRBV5-1 and TRBJ1-1; TRBD1 agrees at 7 bases. There are 16 residues in the CDR3. Per germline, CDR1 SGHRS and CDR2 YFSETQ. The ends lost 0 bases at V and 1 base at J; junction bases unmatched: 6. DNA for the CDR3: TGCGCCAGCAGCTTGGAAGGGGGCAGGCGGAACACTGAAGCTTTCTTT. It specifies CASSLEGGRRNTEAFF.